These 27 T cell receptor beta chains originate from one sample sequenced in a study of glioma-infiltrating T cells. The iRepertoire nested amplicon-rescue multiplex PCR amplified TCR alpha and beta CDR3s from RNA. TCRdb reprocessed the multiplex PCR reads via MiXCR and lists one record per CDR3 protein. The sample records some 93,000 distinct CDR3 sequences, roughly 40% being singletons. The sequencing input was glioma tissue, nonneoplastic brain tissue, or PBMCs (not recorded which). Source of these receptors: a human donor with low-grade glioma or glioblastoma, undergoing nonglioma brain surgery, or in good health (not recorded which).

The chain employs TRBV5-1 and TRBJ2-7; the D gene is possibly TRBD2 (6 bases). V lost 2 bases and J lost 6, with 21 bases in between. There are 16 residues in the CDR3. Germline CDR1 reads SGHRS; CDR2 reads YFSETQ. The CDR3 DNA reads as TGCGCCAGCAGCTTAGGTGCGCTGGAGGGCCTGAGCGAGCAGTACTTC. Its translation: CASSLGALEGLSEQYF.

The V call is TRBV20-1, the J call TRBJ2-3; 9 nucleotides match TRBD2. The CDR3 spans 15 residues. V dropped 7 bases and J dropped 5; count of bases not matched to a gene: 13. Germline values: CDR1 DFQATT, CDR2 SNEGSKA (reference sequence). CDR3 sequence: CSGSPAGGPGDTQYF. The CDR3 coding sequence is TGCAGTGGTAGTCCCGCGGGGGGGCCAGGAGATACGCAGTATTTT.

With respect to this clonotype: Without the conserved terminal phenylalanine or tryptophan, this CDR3 likely stems from a read error. This chain links TRBV27 with TRBJ1-1; D ambiguous. CDR1 is MNHEY, CDR2 SMNVEV, per germline (reference sequence). V was pared by 6 bases and J by 6 bases, with 17 bases between. This CDR3 spans 14 amino acids. The DNA for the CDR3 is TGTGCCAGCAGCATAACGACTCGGCTTTCTGAAGCTTTCCTA. This sequence encodes CASSITTRLSEAFL.

This chain links TRBV27 with TRBJ1-5; D remains unclear. Germline lookup yields CDR1 MNHEY and CDR2 SMNVEV (reference sequence). There are 15 residues in the CDR3. The V end was cut by 10 bases, the J end by 1 base, with 17 bases between. CDR3 sequence (DNA): TGTGCCACCAGCTCACGACATCGAAGCAATCAGCCCCAGCATTTT. Amino acids: CATSSRHRSNQPQHF.

This clonotype came up many times. The V gene is TRBV6-2 or TRBV6-3, the J gene TRBJ2-1; the match to TRBD2 covers 13 bases. There are 19 residues in the CDR3. Germline V gives CDR1 MNHEY, CDR2 SVGEGT. J lost 0 bases, V lost 5 bases, and 10 bases had no gene match. The CDR3 nucleotides read TGTGCCAGCAGTCGAACGGGACTAGCGGGGACTGACTCCTACAATGAGCAGTTCTTC. Encoded protein: CASSRTGLAGTDSYNEQFF.

This clonotype was detected many times. The chain combines TRBV20-1 with TRBJ1-5; 7 bases agree with TRBD1. J lost 9 bases, V lost 5 bases, and 13 bases had no gene match. Germline V gene lookup returns CDR1 DFQATT and CDR2 SNEGSKA (reference sequence). The CDR3 spans 14 residues. This CDR3 is CSALISGTAAPQHF. CDR3 bases: TGCAGTGCTCTGATTTCCGGGACAGCTGCGCCCCAGCATTTT.

This clonotype is termed medium-sized. This chain joins TRBV20-1 and TRBJ2-3; 8 nucleotides agree with TRBD2. V dropped 0 bases and J dropped 6; count of bases not matched to a gene: 11. Per the germline V gene, CDR1 is DFQATT and CDR2 is SNEGSKA (reference sequence). The CDR3 covers 16 residues. The CDR3 DNA is TGCAGTGCTAGAGATATCAGGGCGGGAGGCCCCGATACGCAGTATTTT. Translation: CSARDIRAGGPDTQYF.

As to this clonotype: A single base separates this from a much larger clone, so it may be a read error. The chain is built from TRBV6-4 and TRBJ2-3, with 12 bases aligning to TRBD2. With V trimmed by 5 bases and J by 3 bases, 9 bases remained unmatched. CDR3 length: 17 amino acids. CDR1 and CDR2 (germline): MRHNA, SNTAGT. The CDR3 DNA is TGTGCCAGCAGTTCCGGACTAGCGGGACCTAGAACAGATACGCAGTATTTT. Amino acids: CASSSGLAGPRTDTQYF.

About this clonotype: The missing conserved phenylalanine or tryptophan at the end of this CDR3 makes a read error likely. The V call is TRBV15, the J call TRBJ1-5; D is perhaps TRBD1 (5 bases). This CDR3 spans 16 amino acids. Germline V gene data show CDR1 as LNHNV and CDR2 as YYDKDF (reference sequence). The ends were cut back, 0 bases at V and 2 bases at J, with 11 bases in the middle. The CDR3 DNA sequence: TGTGCCACCAGCAGAGACAGGGCATATGGCAATCAGCCCCAGCATCTT. Its protein product is CATSRDRAYGNQPQHL.

Worth noting for this clonotype: This may be a read error, as it is one base from a much larger clone. The J gene is TRBJ1-1, the V gene TRBV19; D not certain. The germline V gene encodes CDR1 LNHDA and CDR2 SQIVND (reference sequence). This CDR3 has 17 residues. Trimming removed 5 bases at V and 1 base at J, with 20 bases between. The CDR3 region is CASSSILGKFENTEAFF. The DNA for the CDR3 is TGTGCCAGTAGTTCAATCCTGGGGAAATTCGAGAACACTGAAGCTTTCTTT.

This clonotype was counted at least ten times. The rearrangement links TRBV20-1 to TRBJ2-1; no definite D call. Germline assignment: CDR1 DFQATT and CDR2 SNEGSKA (reference sequence). The CDR3 covers 13 residues. Trimming pared 6 bases from V and 0 bases from J, leaving 9 bases between. This chain's CDR3 is CSASTSSYNEQFF. CDR3 coding DNA: TGCAGTGCCAGTACGAGCTCCTACAATGAGCAGTTCTTC.

As regards this clonotype: The junction differs from germline at one of its ends, possibly a read error. The chain uses TRBV5-1 and TRBJ2-5; D is uncertain. The CDR3 length is 12 residues. Germline loops: CDR1 SGHRS, CDR2 YFSETQ. CDR3 region: CSSSLSQETQYF. The CDR3 bases are TGCTCCAGCAGCTTGTCCCAAGAGACCCAGTACTTC.

This clonotype was found many times. The J gene is TRBJ2-3, the V gene TRBV5-1; D possibly corresponds to TRBD2 (6 bases). The V end was cut by 2 bases, the J end by 3 bases, with 16 bases between. CDR1 is SGHRS and CDR2 is YFSETQ in the germline V gene. The CDR3 is 16 residues long. This chain's CDR3 is CASSFSGTGVTDTQYF. The CDR3 bases are TGCGCCAGCAGCTTTTCGGGGACTGGCGTTACAGATACGCAGTATTTT.

The CDR3, as DNA: TGTGCCAGCAAAGGGGACGGCAATCAGCCCCAGCATTTT. Amino acids: CASKGDGNQPQHF. This chain uses TRBV2 with TRBJ1-5, with D tentatively TRBD1 (5 bases). The germline V and J ends were trimmed by 7 bases and 2 bases, with 9 bases remaining between them. Germline lookup yields CDR1 SNHLY and CDR2 FYNNEI. The CDR3 totals 13 residues. The full variable domain, with the rest looked up from reference TRBV2 and TRBJ1-5, is EPEVTQTPSHQVTQMGQEVILRCVPISNHLYFYWYRQILGQKVEFLVSFYNNEISEKSEIFDDQFSVERPDGSNFTLKIRSTKLEDSAMYFCASKGDGNQPQHFGDGTRLSIL.

The chain recombines TRBV28 with TRBJ1-2, with D tentatively TRBD1 (6 bases). CDR3 length: 14 residues. Germline CDR1 is MDHEN and CDR2 is SYDVKM. V lost 6 bases and J lost 8, with 19 bases in between. CDR3 coding DNA: TGTGCCAGCAGCGTCGGAGGGGACACAACGGGCTACACCTTC. Its translation: CASSVGGDTTGYTF.

In this sample, this clonotype turned up many times. The rearrangement joins TRBV7-6 to TRBJ2-5; 13 positions agree with TRBD2. CDR1 and CDR2 from the germline V gene are SGHVS and FNYEAQ. Trimming cost V 7 bases and J 1 base; bases outside gene matches: 6. The CDR3 is made up of 16 amino acids. The CDR3 protein is CASKKGTSGTQETQYF. CDR3 in DNA: TGTGCCAGCAAGAAGGGGACTAGCGGGACCCAAGAGACCCAGTACTTC.

This chain connects TRBV6-2 or TRBV6-3 to TRBJ2-1, with TRBD1 as a possible D gene (6 bases). The CDR3 extends over 13 amino acids. The V gene lost 5 bases and the J gene lost 8 bases, with 13 bases spanning the gap. Germline assignment: CDR1 MNHEY and CDR2 SVGEGT. The CDR3 DNA is TGTGCCAGCAGTCACAGGGAGAACTATGAGCAGTTCTTC. Its translation is CASSHRENYEQFF.

This clonotype was detected ten times or more. The chain is built from TRBV9 and TRBJ1-1; no definite D call. Trimming took 6 bases from V and 1 from J, leaving 10 bases between them. CDR3 length: 13 amino acids. Germline V CDR1 and CDR2: SGDLS, YYNGEE. CDR3 amino acids: CASTRKENTEAFF. In DNA form, the CDR3 reads TGTGCCAGCACCAGGAAGGAGAACACTGAAGCTTTCTTT. The full variable domain, completed using reference TRBV9 and TRBJ1-1, is DSGVTQTPKHLITATGQRVTLRCSPRSGDLSVYWYQQSLDQGLQFLIQYYNGEERAKGNILERFSAQQFPDLHSELNLSSLELGDSALYFCASTRKENTEAFFGQGTRLTVV.

Many counts were recorded for this clonotype. The CDR3 reads CASSQDSRGRTYEQYF. For the CDR3, the DNA is TGTGCCAGCAGCCAAGATTCACGGGGGCGTACGTACGAGCAGTACTTC. V is TRBV4-2 and J is TRBJ2-7; D possibly matches TRBD1 or TRBD2 (6 bases each). This CDR3 is 16 amino acids long. Trimming removed 0 bases at V and 4 bases at J, with 16 bases between. CDR1 LGHNA and CDR2 YNFKEQ come from the germline V gene.

The table lists this clonotype with many counts. The V and J genes are TRBV20-1 and TRBJ2-7, with TRBD1 matching over 8 bases. CDR3 size: 13 residues. J was trimmed by 4 bases and V by 4 bases; bases with no gene match: 6. Germline V gives CDR1 DFQATT, CDR2 SNEGSKA (reference sequence). CDR3 DNA: TGCAGTGCTACCGGGACAGGAAAATACGAGCAGTACTTC. It is translated as CSATGTGKYEQYF.

At least ten counts were recorded for this clonotype. The CDR3 spells CASHPNTGELFF. As DNA, the CDR3 is TGTGCCAGCCACCCTAACACCGGGGAGCTGTTTTTT. This rearrangement joins TRBV6-1 to TRBJ2-2, with D unclear. The CDR3 spans 12 residues. V shed 8 bases and J shed 2 bases, with 6 bases lying between them. Germline V gene lookup returns CDR1 MNHNS and CDR2 SASEGT.

Points on this clonotype: With a much larger clone just one base away, this may be a read error. V gene TRBV7-2 combines with J gene TRBJ2-4; 15 bases line up with TRBD2. Germline lookup yields CDR1 SGHTA and CDR2 FQGNSA. This CDR3 comprises 19 residues. Losses at the gene ends were 5 bases for V and 2 bases for J; bases not matched to a gene: 10. CDR3 DNA sequence: TGTGCCAGCAGCCCGCCGGGACTAGCGGGAGGTTGCCCCAAAAACATTCAGTACTTC. Translating it yields CASSPPGLAGGCPKNIQYF. Together with reference TRBV7-2 and TRBJ2-4, the CDR3 gives the full variable domain: GAGVSQSPSNKVTEKGKDVELRCDPISGHTALYWYRQSLGQGLEFLIYFQGNSAPDKSGLPSDRFSAERTGGSVSTLTIQRTQQEDSAVYLCASSPPGLAGGCPKNIQYFGAGTRLSVL.

This clonotype was detected many times. The V call is TRBV28, the J call TRBJ2-7; D is possibly TRBD1 (5 bases). The CDR3 consists of 13 residues. V lost 10 bases and J 3 bases, leaving 16 bases between the germline ends. The germline V gene encodes CDR1 MDHEN and CDR2 SYDVKM. The CDR3: CAILQGDGYEQYF. Written as DNA, the CDR3 is TGTGCCATCCTGCAGGGCGATGGCTACGAGCAGTACTTC.

This clonotype has a count of ten or more. This sequence joins TRBV15 and TRBJ1-5, with D possibly being TRBD1 (5 bases). V lost 3 bases to trimming and J lost 3 bases, with 12 bases between them. CDR3 length: 15 amino acids. Germline assignment: CDR1 LNHNV and CDR2 YYDKDF (reference sequence). CDR3 DNA: TGTGCCACCAGCAGGGCCGGACATTACAATCAGCCCCAGCATTTT. Translating it yields CATSRAGHYNQPQHF.

This clonotype has ten or more counts. The V call is TRBV7-8, the J call TRBJ2-7, with 10 bases that match TRBD2. The junction had 4 bases not matched to a gene; V was cut back by 4 bases and J by 4 bases. The germline CDR1 and CDR2 sequences are SGHVS and FQNEAQ. The CDR3 totals 14 residues. This chain's CDR3 is CASSSSGSSYEQYF. The CDR3 bases are TGTGCCAGCAGCTCTAGCGGGAGCTCGTACGAGCAGTACTTC.

To note about this clonotype: Given the absence of the conserved phenylalanine or tryptophan at the CDR3 end, a read error is likely. The chain couples TRBV2 to TRBJ1-1; the D is unclear. The CDR3 loop spans 13 amino acids. The germline CDR1 and CDR2 sequences are SNHLY and FYNNEI. Trimming removed 8 bases from V and 0 bases from J, with 10 bases in between. This CDR3 reads CASGVELNTEAFI. The CDR3 region has the DNA TGTGCCAGCGGAGTAGAACTGAACACTGAAGCTTTCATT.

This clonotype was detected ten times or more. DNA of the CDR3: TGTGCCAGCAGTCCCGTCTCCCTGAACACCGGGGAGCTGTTTTTT. The encoded protein is CASSPVSLNTGELFF. J is TRBJ2-2 and V is TRBV12-3 or TRBV12-4; D is undetermined. Between the trimmed V and J ends, which lost 5 bases and 1 base, there was a span of 11 bases. The CDR3 spans 15 residues.